The entry below gives a single T cell receptor (beta chain) sequence along with its context. Germline CDR1 reads SGHRS; CDR2 reads YFSETQ. With 4 bases clipped from V and 6 bases from J, the junction kept 7 bases outside the gene matches. The CDR3 contains 14 residues. Measured with immunoSEQ multiplex PCR; TCRdb has only the in-frame clones, and not every one. The sample records approximately 150,000 clones, just under 85% being singletons. The data stem from a study of blood T cell repertoires in COVID-19. The sequencing sample was made of peripheral blood. This sequence joins TRBV5-1 and TRBJ1-2, with 9 bases identical to TRBD1. This sequence was found in a woman at least 80 years old with COVID-19, enrolled during active disease. The CDR3 sequence: CASSPWGQGHGYTF. CDR3 nucleotides: TGCGCCAGCAGCCCCTGGGGACAGGGCCATGGCTACACCTTC.